The 26 T cell receptor beta chains below come from one sample, sequenced in a study of T cell responses to AZD1222 COVID-19 vaccine. Sequencing was performed with immunoSEQ multiplex PCR; in TCRdb, only in-frame clones are kept and a portion is missing. The repertoire holds about 110,000 clones, with more than 70% as singletons. The sample consisted of peripheral blood, taken on day 0 of AZD1222 vaccination. These receptors were collected from an adult in good health.

The chain carries TRBV7-3 and TRBJ2-3; no definite D call. V lost 3 bases and J lost 5, with 9 bases in between. The CDR3 has 13 amino acids. Germline V gene sequence: CDR1 SGHTA, CDR2 FQGTGA. The CDR3 sequence: CASSFWTGDTQYF. The CDR3 bases are TGTGCCAGCAGCTTTTGGACGGGAGATACGCAGTATTTT.

The chain combines TRBV9 with TRBJ2-3; D ambiguous. In germline, CDR1 is SGDLS, CDR2 YYNGEE. This CDR3 is built from 16 residues. Trimming cost V 0 bases and J 1 base, with 12 bases left between them. The CDR3 region has the DNA TGTGCCAGCAGCGTAGATTGGAGTTCCCGCACAGATACGCAGTATTTT. This encodes CASSVDWSSRTDTQYF.

V usage is TRBV11-2 and J usage is TRBJ1-2; TRBD1 matches 8 bases. CDR3 size: 15 residues. With V trimmed by 1 base and J by 6 bases, 7 bases remained unmatched. The germline V gene has CDR1 SGHAT and CDR2 FQNNGV. Written as DNA, the CDR3 is TGTGCCAGCAGCTTAGTTCAGGGGGCTACGGATGGCTACACCTTC. Residues: CASSLVQGATDGYTF.

The genes are TRBV5-1 and TRBJ2-1; either TRBD1 or TRBD2 may fit D (6 bases each). The CDR3 has 16 residues. V was pared by 0 bases and J by 7 bases, with 17 bases between. Looked up from germline, CDR1 is SGHRS and CDR2 is YFSETQ. CDR3 DNA: TGCGCCAGCAGCTTGGAGGGGGGCCCCTGGGGGAATGAGCAGTTCTTC. It is translated as CASSLEGGPWGNEQFF.

The CDR3 nucleotides are TGTGCCAGCAGTTTGGGCGAGGTGTCCACAGATACGCAGTATTTT. Protein: CASSLGEVSTDTQYF. V is TRBV6-5 and J is TRBJ2-3; D ambiguous. Trimming took 4 bases from V and 2 from J, leaving 13 bases between them. Germline values: CDR1 MNHEY, CDR2 SVGAGI. The CDR3 is made up of 15 amino acids.

This clone was seen once. V is TRBV5-6 and J is TRBJ2-7; 10 bases match TRBD1. The CDR3 contains 16 residues. Germline CDR1 is SGHDT and CDR2 is YYEEEE. Trimming took 4 bases from V and 0 from J; bases not matched to a gene: 7. The CDR3 loop is CASSPGQGETSYEQYF. CDR3 coding DNA: TGTGCCAGCAGCCCCGGACAGGGGGAGACCTCCTACGAGCAGTACTTC.

The chain is built from TRBV5-1 and TRBJ2-7, with 7 bases matching TRBD1. The germline V gene has CDR1 SGHRS and CDR2 YFSETQ. CDR3 length: 14 residues. Trimming at V came to 0 bases and at J to 5 bases, leaving 5 bases not matched to a gene. The CDR3 sequence: CASSLGNRGDEQYF. CDR3 bases: TGCGCCAGCAGCTTGGGGAACAGGGGAGACGAGCAGTACTTC.

This rearrangement joins TRBV5-1 to TRBJ2-3, with unresolved D. This CDR3 has 15 residues. Trimming removed 0 bases at V and 0 bases at J, with 8 bases between. The germline V gene encodes CDR1 SGHRS and CDR2 YFSETQ. The CDR3 sequence: CASSLVAVSTDTQYF. The DNA for the CDR3 is TGCGCCAGCAGCTTGGTGGCAGTAAGCACAGATACGCAGTATTTT.

The chain combines TRBV10-3 with TRBJ2-1; 9 nucleotides agree with TRBD2. The CDR3 runs 15 residues. V was clipped by 2 bases and J by 1 base; unmatched bases: 0. Germline CDR1 and CDR2: ENHRY and SYGVKD. The CDR3 loop is CAISESGGSYNEQFF. CDR3 sequence (DNA): TGTGCCATCAGTGAGAGCGGGGGGTCCTACAATGAGCAGTTCTTC.

The DNA of the CDR3 is TGTGCCATCAGTGAGTCGGGACGGTTCTATGGCTACACCTTC. It codes for CAISESGRFYGYTF. The J gene is TRBJ1-2, the V gene TRBV10-3; possibly TRBD1 for D (5 bases). From germline, CDR1 is ENHRY and CDR2 SYGVKD. The V gene lost 0 bases and the J gene lost 4 bases, with 9 bases spanning the gap. The CDR3 runs to 14 residues.

This clone was picked up a small number of times. In DNA, the CDR3 is TGTGCCAGCAGTTACTCGACAGGGGGCGCATACGCTTTCTTT. Its translation: CASSYSTGGAYAFF. V and J are TRBV6-2 or TRBV6-3 and TRBJ1-1; 10 bases fit TRBD1. The V and J ends lost 0 bases and 11 bases, in that order; junction bases with no gene match: 6. The germline gives CDR1 MNHEY, CDR2 SVGEGT. This CDR3 spans 14 amino acids.

V and J are TRBV18 and TRBJ2-1; 9 nucleotides line up with TRBD2. Trimming removed 3 bases from V and 8 bases from J; junction bases left unmatched: 5. The CDR3 has 14 residues. The germline V gene encodes CDR1 KGHSH and CDR2 LQKENI. CDR3 region: CASSPGTSRYEQFF. DNA of the CDR3: TGTGCCAGCTCACCCGGGACTAGCCGCTATGAGCAGTTCTTC. Full variable domain (remainder filled in from reference TRBV18 and TRBJ2-1): NAGVMQNPRHLVRRRGQEARLRCSPMKGHSHVYWYRQLPEEGLKFMVYLQKENIIDESGMPKERFSAEFPKEGPSILRIQQVVRGDSAAYFCASSPGTSRYEQFFGPGTRLTVL.

The chain is built from TRBV15 and TRBJ1-3; no clear D gene. Germline-derived CDR1 and CDR2 are LNHNV and YYDKDF (reference sequence). Trimming pared 8 bases from V and 0 bases from J, leaving 5 bases between. The CDR3 runs 12 residues. This CDR3 reads CATGNSGNTIYF. CDR3 nucleotides: TGTGCCACCGGGAACTCTGGAAACACCATATATTTT. The whole variable domain, filled in from reference TRBV15 and TRBJ1-3, reads DAMVIQNPRYQVTQFGKPVTLSCSQTLNHNVMYWYQQKSSQAPKLLFHYYDKDFNNEADTPDNFQSRRPNTSFCFLDIRSPGLGDTAMYLCATGNSGNTIYFGEGSWLTVV.

This rearrangement joins TRBV30 to TRBJ1-2; D perhaps matches TRBD1 (5 bases). Looked up from germline, CDR1 is GTSNPN and CDR2 is SVGIG (reference sequence). V shed 3 bases and J shed 4 bases, with 15 bases lying between them. The CDR3 contains 14 residues. CDR3 region: CAWSPGLGTYGYTF. CDR3 sequence (DNA): TGTGCCTGGAGCCCCGGGTTAGGGACCTATGGCTACACCTTC.

This chain's CDR3 is CASSLRTGSEQFF. The CDR3 region has the DNA TGTGCCAGCAGCCTAAGGACAGGGAGTGAGCAGTTCTTC. The chain recombines TRBV13 with TRBJ2-1; 8 positions match TRBD1. CDR3 length: 13 amino acids. After removal of 5 bases from V and 9 bases from J, the junction contained 6 bases not matched to a gene. Germline assignment: CDR1 PRHDT and CDR2 FYEKMQ (reference sequence).

The rearrangement joins TRBV6-2 or TRBV6-3 to TRBJ2-3; D is unclear. The V gene lost 4 bases and the J gene lost 8 bases, with 19 bases spanning the gap. The V gene's germline CDR1 is MNHEY and CDR2 SVGEGT. The CDR3 runs to 15 residues. CDR3 in DNA: TGTGCCAGCAGTTCCAACCTAGGAGTTCGAGGTACGCAGTATTTT. This codes for CASSSNLGVRGTQYF.

Of note for this clone: The junction departs from germline at one end; a sequencing error may be responsible. CDR3 sequence (DNA): TGTGCTTGGATTAAGGGCCTTCCTGTTAGCTCTGGGGCCAACGTCCTGACTTTC. Its protein is CAWIKGLPVSSGANVLTF. The chain carries TRBV30 and TRBJ2-6; D remains ambiguous. Germline CDR1 reads GTSNPN; CDR2 reads SVGIG (reference sequence). This CDR3 is 18 amino acids long.

The V gene is TRBV9, the J gene TRBJ2-2, with D possibly matching TRBD1 (5 bases). CDR1 SGDLS and CDR2 YYNGEE come from the germline V gene. Trimming removed 6 bases at V and 4 bases at J, with 13 bases between. The CDR3 runs 14 residues. The CDR3 DNA reads TGTGCCAGCACGGCAGGGTGGGGCACCGGGGAGCTGTTTTTT. This sequence encodes CASTAGWGTGELFF.

The V and J genes are TRBV9 and TRBJ1-6; D is uncertain. This CDR3 is 14 amino acids long. V was clipped by 4 bases and J by 7 bases, with 12 bases between them. The germline V gene encodes CDR1 SGDLS and CDR2 YYNGEE. CDR3 region: CASSPRALNSPLHF. The CDR3 region has the DNA TGTGCCAGCAGCCCTCGGGCCTTGAATTCACCCCTCCACTTT.

This chain connects TRBV3-1 (or the pseudogene TRBV3-2) to TRBJ1-1; 8 nucleotides match TRBD1. The CDR3 sequence is 18 residues long. CDR1 and CDR2 (germline): LGHDT, YNNKEL (reference sequence). V trimming: 4 bases; J trimming: 0 bases; junction bases outside the gene matches: 13. The CDR3: CASSPAGRGRSMNTEAFF. CDR3 coding DNA: TGTGCCAGCAGCCCGGCGGGCAGGGGGCGATCAATGAACACTGAAGCTTTCTTT.

There are a few counts of this clone. CDR3 DNA sequence: TGTGCCAGCAGTTTATCGCAGGGGCGCACTGAAGCTTTCTTT. Its protein product is CASSLSQGRTEAFF. This sequence joins TRBV27 and TRBJ1-1; D might be TRBD1 (6 bases). Trimming shortened V by 0 bases and J by 4 bases, and 9 bases separated the two germline ends. The CDR3 runs 14 residues. Per germline, CDR1 MNHEY and CDR2 SMNVEV (reference sequence).

J is TRBJ2-1 and V is TRBV6-1; the D is unclear. Trimming pared 2 bases from V and 9 bases from J, leaving 11 bases between. The CDR3 has 13 residues. The germline CDR1 and CDR2 sequences are MNHNS and SASEGT. CDR3 in DNA: TGTGCCAGCAGTGAAAGGGCCCCGCCTGAGCAGTTCTTC. Translated: CASSERAPPEQFF.

The genes are TRBV13 and TRBJ1-1; the D gene is possibly TRBD1 (5 bases). The CDR3 covers 16 residues. Germline V CDR1 and CDR2: PRHDT, FYEKMQ (reference sequence). With 5 bases removed from V and 3 bases from J, the gap between germline ends came to 19 bases. CDR3 coding DNA: TGTGCCAGCAGCCCCGGCGCCCAGGGTCGGTACACTGAAGCTTTCTTT. It encodes CASSPGAQGRYTEAFF.

This clone was detected once. The chain has TRBV6-1 and TRBJ1-6; 7 positions match TRBD1. The CDR3 loop spans 15 amino acids. Germline V gives CDR1 MNHNS, CDR2 SASEGT. V lost 2 bases and J lost 10; bases outside the gene matches: 8. CDR3 coding DNA: TGTGCCAGCAGTGAATTCGGCAGGGGGAGGTCACCCCTCCACTTT. Translated, it gives CASSEFGRGRSPLHF.

The rearrangement joins TRBV7-2 to TRBJ2-7; D remains ambiguous. Germline loops: CDR1 SGHTA, CDR2 FQGNSA. Trimming stripped 5 bases from V and 5 bases from J, with 13 bases between. The CDR3 totals 13 residues. The CDR3 DNA is TGTGCCAGCAGCATTATTTTGGGCCACGAGCAGTACGTC. Encoded protein: CASSIILGHEQYV.

J is TRBJ1-5 and V is TRBV30; TRBD1 matches 8 bases. Germline assignment: CDR1 GTSNPN and CDR2 SVGIG (reference sequence). The CDR3 is 13 amino acids. V lost 8 bases, J lost 5 bases, and 8 bases stayed unmatched. The CDR3 DNA follows: TGTGCCGGATCCGAGGGACAGGATCAGCCCCAGCATTTT. Encoded protein: CAGSEGQDQPQHF. Using reference TRBV30 and TRBJ1-5 for the parts outside the CDR3, the full variable domain is SQTIHQWPATLVQPVGSPLSLECTVEGTSNPNLYWYRQAAGRGLQLLFYSVGIGQISSEVPQNLSASRPQDRQFILSSKKLLLSDSGFYLCAGSEGQDQPQHFGDGTRLSIL.